Below are 2 T cell receptor beta chains sequenced from a single sample in a study of blood T cell repertoires in COVID-19. Profiling relied on immunoSEQ multiplex PCR, and the TCRdb table lists in-frame clones only, not all of them. The sample yields approximately 450,000 clones, over 75% seen once. Input material: PBMCs or T cells enriched from blood (not recorded which). These receptors came from a man younger than 45 who had recovered from COVID-19.

J is TRBJ1-2 and V is TRBV28, with D unresolved. The CDR3 runs to 11 residues. Germline V lookup: CDR1 MDHEN, CDR2 SYDVKM. The V end was cut by 3 bases, the J end by 8 bases, with 7 bases between. CDR3 loop: CASSLSVGYTF. CDR3 bases: TGTGCCAGCAGTTTGAGTGTCGGCTACACCTTC.

The chain carries TRBV10-3 and TRBJ1-1, with 7 bases fitting TRBD1. Per germline, CDR1 ENHRY and CDR2 SYGVKD. The ends lost 0 bases at V and 1 base at J; junction bases unmatched: 8. The CDR3 extends over 17 amino acids. The CDR3: CAISESRIGQENTEAFF. The CDR3 DNA reads TGTGCCATCAGTGAGTCGCGTATTGGACAGGAGAACACTGAAGCTTTCTTT.